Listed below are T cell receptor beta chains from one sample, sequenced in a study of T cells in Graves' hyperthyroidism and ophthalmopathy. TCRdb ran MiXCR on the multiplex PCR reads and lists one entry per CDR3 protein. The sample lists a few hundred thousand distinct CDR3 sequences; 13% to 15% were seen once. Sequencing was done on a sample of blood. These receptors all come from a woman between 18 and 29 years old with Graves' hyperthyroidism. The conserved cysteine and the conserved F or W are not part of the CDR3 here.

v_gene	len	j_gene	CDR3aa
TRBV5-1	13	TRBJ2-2	ASSFGQPGRGELF
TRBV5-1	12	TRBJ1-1	ASSLKGANTEAF
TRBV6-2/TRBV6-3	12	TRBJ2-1	ASRLQVGDNEQF
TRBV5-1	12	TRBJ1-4	ASSLAGQAEKLF
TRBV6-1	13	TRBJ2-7	ASIEGGDRVYEQY
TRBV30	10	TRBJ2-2	AWSASGRELF
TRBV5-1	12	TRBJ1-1	ASSLAVGQGEAF
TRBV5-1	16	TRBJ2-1	ASSPRVAGGGPYNEQF
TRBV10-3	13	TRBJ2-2	AISAGTGGTGELF
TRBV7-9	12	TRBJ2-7	ASSLEGTGYEQY
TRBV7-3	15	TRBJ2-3	ASSPRPGGRGTDTQY
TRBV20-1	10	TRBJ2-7	SATLTDYEQY
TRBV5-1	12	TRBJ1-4	ASASAAINEKLF
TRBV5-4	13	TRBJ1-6	ASSLVGGRNSPLH
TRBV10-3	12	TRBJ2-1	AISEGLDYNEQF
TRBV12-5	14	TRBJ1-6	ASGLVPGQNNSPLH